This T cell receptor (beta chain) was sequenced for a study of molecular identifiers for immune sequencing clone quantification. Study-level results: More than 97% of effector molecules, versus under 1% of naive-cell molecules, belonged to clones above 20 RNA copies.

To note about this clonotype: As yet, its antigen is unknown.

The authors built bulk TCR libraries by previously described methods with listed TCR primers. TCRdb analysed the PCR reads with MiXCR anew, one entry per CDR3 protein. Of about 510,000 distinct CDR3 sequences listed, 20% to 25% are singletons. This CDR3 contains 18 residues. The V end was cut by 2 bases, the J end by 5 bases, with 22 bases between. Per germline, CDR1 LNHDA and CDR2 SQIVND (reference sequence). Naive CD8 libraries were made from about 21,000 to 970,000 sorted cells, and they used 10%, 30% or 50% RNA. CD8+CD4-CCR7+CD45RA+ cells were sorted as naive CD8 T cells. This TCR was recovered from a human donor in good health. Some libraries in this study had Jurkat cell RNA spiked in. The rearrangement uses TRBV19 and TRBJ1-5; D might be TRBD1 (5 bases). Sequenced sample: naive CD8+ T cells from blood, with Jurkat cell RNA spiked in. Described subset: FACS-sorted CD8+CD4-CCR7+CD45RA+ naive T cells. The CDR3, as DNA: TGTGCCAGTAGTATAAATTATGGGGGGGGACCTTACTATCAGCCCCAGCATTTT. This codes for CASSINYGGGPYYQPQHF.